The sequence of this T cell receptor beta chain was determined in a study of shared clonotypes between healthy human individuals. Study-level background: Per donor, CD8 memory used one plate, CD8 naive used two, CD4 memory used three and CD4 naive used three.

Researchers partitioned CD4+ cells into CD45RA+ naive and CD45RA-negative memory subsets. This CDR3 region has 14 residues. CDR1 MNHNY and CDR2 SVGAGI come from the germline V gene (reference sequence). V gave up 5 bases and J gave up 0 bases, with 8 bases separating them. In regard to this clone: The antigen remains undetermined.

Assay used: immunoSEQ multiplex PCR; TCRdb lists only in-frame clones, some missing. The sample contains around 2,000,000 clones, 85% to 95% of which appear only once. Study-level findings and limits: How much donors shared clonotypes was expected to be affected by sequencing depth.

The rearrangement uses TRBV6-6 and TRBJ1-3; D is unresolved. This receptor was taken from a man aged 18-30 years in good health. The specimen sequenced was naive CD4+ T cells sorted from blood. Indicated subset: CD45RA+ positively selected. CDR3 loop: CASSTAGSGNTIYF. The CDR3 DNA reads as TGTGCCAGCAGTACGGCGGGCTCTGGAAACACCATATATTTT.